This T cell receptor beta chain emerged from a study of vaccination effects on CD4 cells after COVID-19. Study details: Every participant took two doses of the BNT162b2 or mRNA-1273 vaccine.

Germline CDR1 reads SGHVS; CDR2 reads FQNEAQ. This CDR3 has 15 residues. V lost 5 bases to trimming and J lost 1 base, with 12 bases between them. Prior to sequencing, the ViraFEST assay stimulated PBMC with viral peptide pools, which expanded the antigen-specific CD4+ T cells. Having been cultured for ten to eleven days, the cells underwent CD4+ T cell isolation. Nucleocapsid antibody tests were negative, and the vaccine recipients had no prior SARS-CoV-2 infection. The method was immunoSEQ multiplex PCR; TCRdb's version includes in-frame clones alone and lacks a portion of them. Of about 45,000 clones in the sample, around 81% are singletons; the top ten hold roughly a tenth. Remarks on this clone: Its cognate antigen is unknown.

The clonotype originates from a human donor who received a COVID-19 vaccine. Sequenced here: CD4+ T cells from PBMCs cultured with SARS-CoV-2 spike peptides, sampled before COVID-19 vaccination. V usage is TRBV7-8 and J usage is TRBJ2-4; D is ambiguous. The CDR3 sequence: CASSQASGAKNIQYF. In nucleotides, the CDR3 is TGTGCCAGCAGCCAGGCCAGTGGGGCCAAAAACATTCAGTACTTC.